The 25 T cell receptor beta chains presented below share a single source sample, sequenced in a study of blood T cell repertoires in COVID-19. Assay: immunoSEQ multiplex PCR; the TCRdb copy retains only in-frame clones and omits some. The sample holds 210,000 or so clones, 75% to 85% seen once. Sequencing was performed on PBMCs or T cells enriched from blood (not recorded which). Receptor source: a man younger than 40 with acute COVID-19.

The chain combines TRBV6-4 with TRBJ1-4; no clear D gene. This CDR3 contains 13 residues. Germline values: CDR1 MRHNA, CDR2 SNTAGT. Trimming removed 2 bases from V and 4 bases from J, with 5 bases in between. The CDR3 region has the DNA TGTGCCAGCAGTGACAGACTTAATGAAAAACTGTTTTTT. Amino acids: CASSDRLNEKLFF.

The V call is TRBV6-5, the J call TRBJ1-2, with 7 bases fitting TRBD1. Looked up from germline, CDR1 is MNHEY and CDR2 is SVGAGI. J lost 2 bases, V lost 4 bases, and 7 bases had no gene match. The length of the CDR3 is 15 residues. The CDR3 protein is CASSFTGQTNYGYTF. The CDR3 DNA follows: TGTGCCAGCAGTTTCACGGGACAGACGAACTATGGCTACACCTTC.

V and J are TRBV25-1 and TRBJ1-1; D is uncertain. CDR1 is MGHDK, CDR2 SYGVNS, per germline. The ends were cut back, 3 bases at V and 1 base at J, with 6 bases in the middle. This CDR3 has 13 residues. The CDR3 region has the DNA TGTGCCAGCAGTGAGCTAGCGAACACTGAAGCTTTCTTT. The encoded protein is CASSELANTEAFF.

This chain joins TRBV7-9 and TRBJ2-1, with 8 bases identical to TRBD2. This CDR3 spans 16 amino acids. The ends lost 2 bases at V and 3 bases at J; junction bases unmatched: 6. Looked up from germline, CDR1 is SEHNR and CDR2 is FQNEAQ (reference sequence). The CDR3 reads CASSLSTAGGYNEQFF. The CDR3 DNA follows: TGTGCCAGCAGCTTAAGTACGGCGGGGGGCTACAATGAGCAGTTCTTC.

Points on this clone: A single base separates this from a much larger clone, so it may be a read error. Other DNA sequences in this sample translate to the same CDR3. The chain has TRBV9 and TRBJ2-1, with 8 bases aligning to TRBD2. The CDR3 totals 15 residues. With V trimmed by 4 bases and J by 2 bases, 5 bases remained unmatched. Germline CDR1 and CDR2: SGDLS and YYNGEE. Here the CDR3 reads CASSLSGGAYNEQFF. The CDR3 DNA sequence: TGTGCCAGCAGCCTGAGCGGGGGCGCCTACAATGAGCAGTTCTTC.

The rearrangement links TRBV12-5 to TRBJ2-6; D remains unclear. The CDR3 totals 18 residues. V was shortened by 1 base and J by 0 bases, with 13 bases between the two germline ends. Germline V gene lookup returns CDR1 LGHNT and CDR2 FRNRAP. This CDR3 reads CASGLANSFFSGANVLTF. The DNA of the CDR3 is TGTGCTAGTGGTTTGGCGAACAGCTTCTTCTCTGGGGCCAACGTCCTGACTTTC. The variable domain in full, with the rest retrieved from reference TRBV12-5 and TRBJ2-6, is DARVTQTPRHKVTEMGQEVTMRCQPILGHNTVFWYRQTMMQGLELLAYFRNRAPLDDSGMPKDRFSAEMPDATLATLKIQPSEPRDSAVYFCASGLANSFFSGANVLTFGAGSRLTVL.

This rearrangement joins TRBV6-4 to TRBJ2-5, with D hard to call. This CDR3 is 15 amino acids long. The germline gives CDR1 MRHNA, CDR2 SNTAGT. The V end was cut by 6 bases, the J end by 7 bases, with 21 bases between. CDR3 nucleotides: TGTGCCAGCAGCGAATCGGCCGGGTCGGAAGGGACCCAGTACTTC. This sequence encodes CASSESAGSEGTQYF.

The rearrangement joins TRBV11-2 to TRBJ1-1; no firm D call. Germline V gene data show CDR1 as SGHAT and CDR2 as FQNNGV. V was shortened by 4 bases and J by 5 bases, with 17 bases between the two germline ends. The CDR3 extends over 15 amino acids. CDR3: CASSSSRPPATEAFF. Here the CDR3 DNA reads TGTGCCAGCAGCTCCTCACGTCCACCAGCGACTGAAGCTTTCTTT.

The chain couples TRBV7-3 to TRBJ2-7, with TRBD1 matching over 10 bases. The junction had 13 bases not matched to a gene; V was cut back by 4 bases and J by 4 bases. CDR1 and CDR2 from the germline V gene are SGHTA and FQGTGA. The CDR3 extends over 17 amino acids. The CDR3 sequence: CASSSLQTGTGDYEQYF. CDR3 coding DNA: TGTGCCAGCAGCTCGCTGCAAACCGGGACAGGGGATTACGAGCAGTACTTC. Full variable domain (remainder filled in from reference TRBV7-3 and TRBJ2-7): GAGVSQTPSNKVTEKGKYVELRCDPISGHTALYWYRQSLGQGPEFLIYFQGTGAADDSGLPNDRFFAVRPEGSVSTLKIQRTERGDSAVYLCASSSLQTGTGDYEQYFGPGTRLTVT.

This clone was found once. V is TRBV5-6 and J is TRBJ1-2; 7 nucleotides agree with TRBD1. Germline assignment: CDR1 SGHDT and CDR2 YYEEEE. With 4 bases clipped from V and 2 bases from J, the junction kept 5 bases outside the gene matches. The length of the CDR3 is 14 residues. The CDR3 nucleotides read TGTGCCAGCAGCCGGACAGGTGTAAACTATGGCTACACCTTC. As protein: CASSRTGVNYGYTF.

The chain employs TRBV7-2 and TRBJ1-6; the D is unclear. Germline assignment: CDR1 SGHTA and CDR2 FQGNSA. The CDR3 has 13 amino acids. Trimming shortened V by 3 bases and J by 7 bases, and 7 bases separated the two germline ends. CDR3 nucleotides: TGTGCCAGCAGCTTGCCTCTAAATTCACCCCTCCACTTT. This codes for CASSLPLNSPLHF. Full variable domain (missing parts from reference TRBV7-2 and TRBJ1-6): GAGVSQSPSNKVTEKGKDVELRCDPISGHTALYWYRQSLGQGLEFLIYFQGNSAPDKSGLPSDRFSAERTGGSVSTLTIQRTQQEDSAVYLCASSLPLNSPLHFGNGTRLTVT.

The chain has TRBV6-6 and TRBJ1-5, with TRBD1 as a possible D gene (5 bases). Germline V gene sequence: CDR1 MNHNY, CDR2 SVGAGI (reference sequence). The CDR3 has 14 residues. Trimming left V 4 bases short and J 6 bases short, with 13 bases between. The CDR3 region has the DNA TGTGCCAGCAGTTTACCCGGCGGGGGTCAGCCCCAGCATTTT. Translating it yields CASSLPGGGQPQHF.

The chain combines TRBV5-1 with TRBJ2-7; TRBD1 agrees at 7 bases. Unmatched junction bases numbered 13, after V lost 3 bases and J lost 7 bases. This CDR3 is 15 amino acids long. CDR1 and CDR2 from the germline V gene are SGHRS and YFSETQ. This CDR3 reads CASSSSPGQVVEQYF. The CDR3 DNA reads TGCGCCAGCAGCTCTTCGCCCGGACAGGTGGTAGAGCAGTACTTC.

The J gene is TRBJ1-4, the V gene TRBV7-2, with 7 bases matching TRBD1. The length of the CDR3 is 15 residues. From germline, CDR1 is SGHTA and CDR2 FQGNSA. V lost 5 bases to trimming and J lost 5 bases; unmatched junction nucleotides: 8. CDR3 nucleotide sequence: TGTGCCAGCAGCCATCCCTCAGGGGGAAATGAAAAACTGTTTTTT. This codes for CASSHPSGGNEKLFF.

V usage is TRBV28 and J usage is TRBJ1-4, with D maybe TRBD1 (5 bases). V lost 11 bases and J lost 5, with 15 bases in between. The CDR3 consists of 13 residues. The germline CDR1 and CDR2 sequences are MDHEN and SYDVKM. CDR3 bases: TGTGCCTTAAAGGGGACTGAGAATGAAAAACTGTTTTTT. The encoded protein is CALKGTENEKLFF.

The V and J genes are TRBV5-6 and TRBJ1-2; 7 positions match TRBD1. The germline V gene encodes CDR1 SGHDT and CDR2 YYEEEE. The V and J ends lost 1 base and 8 bases, in that order; junction bases with no gene match: 14. The CDR3 is made up of 16 amino acids. In nucleotides, the CDR3 is TGTGCCAGCAGCTTGTTTTACGGCAGGGGGGCCGGGGGCTACACCTTC. It is translated as CASSLFYGRGAGGYTF.

Regarding this clone: The sample contains more than one DNA sequence encoding this CDR3. CDR3 DNA sequence: TGCGCCAGCAGCCAAGGGCAGGCTAACTATGGCTACACCTTC. Encoded protein: CASSQGQANYGYTF. This chain connects TRBV4-1 to TRBJ1-2; no firm D call. CDR1 and CDR2 (germline): MGHRA, YSYEKL. Trimming removed 1 base from V and 0 bases from J, with 6 bases in between. The CDR3 spans 14 residues.

The J gene is TRBJ1-2, the V gene TRBV11-2, with a tentative D call TRBD1 (5 bases). The V gene's germline CDR1 is SGHAT and CDR2 FQNNGV. Deletions cut 1 base from V and 4 bases from J, with 7 bases between. This CDR3 spans 13 amino acids. The CDR3 nucleotides are TGTGCCAGCAGCTTAGGGGGGGGCTATGGCTACACCTTC. Its translation: CASSLGGGYGYTF. The variable domain in full, with the rest retrieved from reference TRBV11-2 and TRBJ1-2, is EAGVAQSPRYKIIEKRQSVAFWCNPISGHATLYWYQQILGQGPKLLIQFQNNGVVDDSQLPKDRFSAERLKGVDSTLKIQPAKLEDSAVYLCASSLGGGYGYTFGSGTRLTVV.

This clone has more than one count but fewer than ten. V and J are TRBV11-1 and TRBJ2-2; TRBD1 matches at 7 bases. The CDR3 runs 14 residues. J lost 5 bases, V lost 3 bases, and 3 bases had no gene match. Germline V gene lookup returns CDR1 SGHAT and CDR2 FQDESV (reference sequence). The CDR3 nucleotides read TGTGCCAGCAGCTTTGTCAGGGGGACCGGGGAGCTGTTTTTT. It codes for CASSFVRGTGELFF.

This chain uses TRBV5-1 with TRBJ1-1; TRBD1 matches 8 bases. The trim removed 4 bases at V and 0 bases at J, leaving 5 bases unmatched. Germline V CDR1 and CDR2: SGHRS, YFSETQ. CDR3 length equals 15 residues. In DNA, the CDR3 is TGCGCCAGCAGCCCGCGGACAGGGTTGAACACTGAAGCTTTCTTT. Translating it yields CASSPRTGLNTEAFF.

This chain connects TRBV7-2 to TRBJ2-3, with 10 bases aligning to TRBD2. CDR1 is SGHTA and CDR2 is FQGNSA in the germline V gene. CDR3 length equals 18 residues. V shed 1 base, J shed 2 bases, and the junction held 9 bases outside the gene matches. The CDR3 nucleotides read TGTGCCAGCAGCTTAGAACTAGCGGGGCGATGGGACACAGATACGCAGTATTTT. Protein: CASSLELAGRWDTDTQYF.

The chain is built from TRBV5-1 and TRBJ2-2; no clear D gene. Per germline, CDR1 SGHRS and CDR2 YFSETQ. V was trimmed by 4 bases and J by 7 bases, leaving 11 bases between them. This CDR3 is 13 amino acids long. The CDR3 DNA reads as TGCGCCAGCAGCCGAGCCGATCACGGGGAGCTGTTTTTT. It specifies CASSRADHGELFF.

The J gene is TRBJ2-5, the V gene TRBV5-1; a possible D gene is TRBD2 (5 bases). Germline CDR1 is SGHRS and CDR2 is YFSETQ. V was pared by 0 bases and J by 5 bases, with 8 bases between. This CDR3 comprises 13 residues. The CDR3 coding sequence is TGCGCCAGCAGCTTGGGCGGGTTGGAGACCCAGTACTTC. This translates into CASSLGGLETQYF. The whole variable domain, remainder taken from reference TRBV5-1 and TRBJ2-5, is KAGVTQTPRYLIKTRGQQVTLSCSPISGHRSVSWYQQTPGQGLQFLFEYFSETQRNKGNFPGRFSGRQFSNSRSEMNVSTLELGDSALYLCASSLGGLETQYFGPGTRLLVL.

The chain employs TRBV7-2 and TRBJ2-2; 12 bases match TRBD2. The V gene end was trimmed by 1 base and the J gene end by 13 bases; junction bases not matched to a gene: 10. In germline, CDR1 is SGHTA, CDR2 FQGNSA. CDR3 size: 16 residues. The CDR3 is CASSLVSSGGAVALFF. For the CDR3, the DNA is TGTGCCAGCAGCTTAGTGTCTAGCGGGGGGGCAGTGGCGCTGTTTTTT.

V usage is TRBV30 and J usage is TRBJ1-3, with 9 bases aligning to TRBD1. The CDR3 covers 13 residues. Trimming removed 5 bases from V and 2 bases from J; junction bases left unmatched: 1. In germline, CDR1 is GTSNPN, CDR2 SVGIG (reference sequence). The CDR3 is CAWGTGTGNTIYF. CDR3 bases: TGTGCCTGGGGGACAGGGACTGGAAACACCATATATTTT.